Listed here are 2 T cell receptor beta chains from one sample, sequenced in a study of cytomegalovirus exposure and HLA in healthy donors. Primers included in the PCR were 60 Vbeta and 13 Jbeta primers. Data came from immunoSEQ multiplex PCR; TCRdb stores just in-frame clones and leaves some out. The repertoire holds 100,000 to 150,000 clones, around 85% seen once, with more than 3% in the top ten. The sequenced material came from PBMCs. These receptor sequences come from a man in his late teens or twenties in good health and CMV-seropositive.

This clone was seen only a few times. V and J are TRBV9 and TRBJ1-6, with D perhaps matching TRBD1 (6 bases). The CDR3 consists of 15 residues. Germline CDR1 is SGDLS and CDR2 is YYNGEE. V was cut by 2 bases and J by 7 bases, with 13 bases left in between. CDR3 bases: TGTGCCAGCAGCGTTAAGTGGACAGAAAATTCACCCCTCCACTTT. This encodes CASSVKWTENSPLHF.

Details on this clone: Compared with germline, one end of the junction differs, possibly owing to a read error. The V and J genes are TRBV7-9 and TRBJ1-1, with D possibly matching TRBD1 (5 bases). Germline CDR1 and CDR2: SEHNR and FQNEAQ (reference sequence). This CDR3 comprises 18 residues. CDR3 coding DNA: TGTTCCAGCAGTCTAACCTGGGGGGACCCGGTCGGGGGCACTGAAGCTTTCTTT. It translates to CSSSLTWGDPVGGTEAFF.